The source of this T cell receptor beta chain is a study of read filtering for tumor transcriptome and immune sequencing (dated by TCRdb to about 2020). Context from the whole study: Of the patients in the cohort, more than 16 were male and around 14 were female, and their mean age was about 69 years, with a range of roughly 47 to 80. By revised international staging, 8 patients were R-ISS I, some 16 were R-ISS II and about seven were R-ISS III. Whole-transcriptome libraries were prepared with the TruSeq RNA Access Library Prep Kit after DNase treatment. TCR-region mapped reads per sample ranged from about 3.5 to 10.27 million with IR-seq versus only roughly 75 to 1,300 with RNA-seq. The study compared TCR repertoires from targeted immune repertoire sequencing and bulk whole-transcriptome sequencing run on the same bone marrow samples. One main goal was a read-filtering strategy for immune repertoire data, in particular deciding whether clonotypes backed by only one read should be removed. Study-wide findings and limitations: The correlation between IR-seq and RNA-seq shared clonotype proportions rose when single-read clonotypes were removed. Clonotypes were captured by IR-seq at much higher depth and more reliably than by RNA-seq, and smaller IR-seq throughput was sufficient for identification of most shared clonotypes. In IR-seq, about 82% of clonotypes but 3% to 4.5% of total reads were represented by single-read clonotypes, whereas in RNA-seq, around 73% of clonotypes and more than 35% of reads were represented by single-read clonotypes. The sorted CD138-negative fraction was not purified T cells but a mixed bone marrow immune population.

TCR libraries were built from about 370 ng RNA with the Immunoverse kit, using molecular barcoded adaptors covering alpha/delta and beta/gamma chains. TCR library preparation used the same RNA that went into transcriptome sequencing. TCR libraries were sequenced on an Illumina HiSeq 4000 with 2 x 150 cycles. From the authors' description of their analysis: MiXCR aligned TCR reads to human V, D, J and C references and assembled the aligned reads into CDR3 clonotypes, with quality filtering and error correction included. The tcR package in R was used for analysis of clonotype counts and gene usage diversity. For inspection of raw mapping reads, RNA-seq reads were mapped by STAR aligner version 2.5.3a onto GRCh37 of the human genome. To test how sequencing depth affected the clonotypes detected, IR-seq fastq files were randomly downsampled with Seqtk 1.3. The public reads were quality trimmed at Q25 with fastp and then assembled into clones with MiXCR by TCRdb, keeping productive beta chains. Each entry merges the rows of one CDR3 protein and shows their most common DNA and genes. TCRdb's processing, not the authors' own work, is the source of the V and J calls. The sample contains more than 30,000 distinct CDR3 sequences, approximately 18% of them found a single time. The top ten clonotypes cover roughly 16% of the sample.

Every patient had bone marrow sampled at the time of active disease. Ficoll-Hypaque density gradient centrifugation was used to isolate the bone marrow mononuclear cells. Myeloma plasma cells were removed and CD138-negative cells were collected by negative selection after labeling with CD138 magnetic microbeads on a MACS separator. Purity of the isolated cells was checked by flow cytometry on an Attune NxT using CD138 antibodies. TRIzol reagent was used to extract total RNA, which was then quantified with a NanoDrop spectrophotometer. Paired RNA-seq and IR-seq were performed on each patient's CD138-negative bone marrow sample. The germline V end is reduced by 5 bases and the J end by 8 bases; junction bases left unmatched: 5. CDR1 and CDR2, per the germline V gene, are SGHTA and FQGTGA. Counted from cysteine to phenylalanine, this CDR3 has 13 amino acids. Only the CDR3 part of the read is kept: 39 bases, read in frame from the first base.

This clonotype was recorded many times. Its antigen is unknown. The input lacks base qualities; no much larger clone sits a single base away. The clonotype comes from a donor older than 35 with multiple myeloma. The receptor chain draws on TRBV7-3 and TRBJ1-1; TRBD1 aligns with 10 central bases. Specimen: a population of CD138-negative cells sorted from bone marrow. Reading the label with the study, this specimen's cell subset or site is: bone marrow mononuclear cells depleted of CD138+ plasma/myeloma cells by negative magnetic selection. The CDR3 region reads CASSLDRGREAFF. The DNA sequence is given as TGTGCCAGCAGCCTTGACAGGGGGCGGGAAGCTTTCTTT.